Listed below are T cell receptor beta chains from one sample, sequenced in a study of sequential checkpoint blockade in melanoma. Produced via immunoSEQ multiplex PCR; TCRdb's table is partial and in-frame only. The repertoire holds fewer than 20,000 clones, with 26% as singletons. The input for sequencing was tumor tissue (inferred from file names), taken from a patient given nivolumab and ipilimumab in sequence. These receptors were taken from a human donor with melanoma. Each CDR3 is given with its conserved first and last residue. Fields, in order: J gene, CDR3 length, D gene, V gene, clone size, CDR3 DNA, CDR3 protein. The D gene is left open where the match is weak. Clone size appears in some rows only: once, few, many, or a class for an expanded clone.

>TRBJ2-3|14|-|TRBV5-1|-
TGCGCCAGCAGCTTGGGCGGGGAAGTAGATACGCAGTATTTT
CASSLGGEVDTQYF
>TRBJ1-4|15|TRBD1|TRBV6-8|-
TGTGCCAGCAGTCAACCCGGGACAGAAAATGAAAAACTGTTTTTT
CASSQPGTENEKLFF
>TRBJ2-7|14|-|TRBV11-3|many
TGTGCCAGCAGCTTTAACAGGGATCAGGGCGAGCAGTACTTC
CASSFNRDQGEQYF
>TRBJ1-5|15|-|TRBV28|-
TGTGCCAGCAGTTTTTCCGGGGGCGCAAATCAGCCCCAGCATTTT
CASSFSGGANQPQHF
>TRBJ2-3|15|TRBD2|TRBV11-3|medium-sized
TGTGCCAGCAGCTTGGTTCTAGCGGGCACAGATACGCAGTATTTT
CASSLVLAGTDTQYF
>TRBJ1-1|14|-|TRBV5-1|-
TGCGCCAGCAGCTTGAGTACAGCGAACACTGAAGCTTTCTTT
CASSLSTANTEAFF
>TRBJ1-5|15|-|TRBV11-1|many
TGTGCCAGCAGCTTATCTATCAGGGGCAATCAGCCCCAGCATTTT
CASSLSIRGNQPQHF
>TRBJ1-4|12|TRBD1|TRBV29-1|few
TGCAGCGTAGGACAGGGAGGTGAAAAACTGTTTTTT
CSVGQGGEKLFF
>TRBJ2-7|13|-|TRBV19|once
TGTGCCAGTAATGGCGGGGCTTCCTACGAGCAGTACTTC
CASNGGASYEQYF
>TRBJ1-3|14|-|TRBV10-3|few
TGTGCCATCAGTGATTTTGTCTCTGGAAACACCATATATTTT
CAISDFVSGNTIYF
>TRBJ2-1|16|-|TRBV7-5|-
TGTGCCAGCAGCTCCGACGGCGGAAGCTCCTACAATGAGCAGTTCTTC
CASSSDGGSSYNEQFF
>TRBJ2-5|17|-|TRBV6-8|-
TGTGCCAGCAGTTACTCGAGAACGGGGGGCGCGGGAGAGACCCAGTACTTC
CASSYSRTGGAGETQYF
>TRBJ2-1|13|-|TRBV12-5|-
TGTGCTAGTGGTCCGGACACTTACAATGAGCAGTTCTTC
CASGPDTYNEQFF
>TRBJ2-3|16|TRBD1|TRBV23-1|few
TGCGCCAGCAGCTTACCGGACAGGGTCGGGGATGATACGCAGTATTTT
CASSLPDRVGDDTQYF
>TRBJ2-3|16|TRBD1|TRBV6-8|-
TGTGCCAGCAGCCTCAACAGGGGCCGGGGCACAGATACGCAGTATTTT
CASSLNRGRGTDTQYF
>TRBJ2-3|17|-|TRBV11-3|-
TGTGCCAGCAGCCCGAGACAGGTCTCCTCTAACACAGATACGCAGTATTTT
CASSPRQVSSNTDTQYF
>TRBJ1-5|14|-|TRBV6-8|-
TGTGCCAGCTCAGTGGGGGCAATAAATCAGCCCCAGCATTTT
CASSVGAINQPQHF
>TRBJ2-3|17|TRBD2|TRBV11-3|-
TGTGCCAGCAGCTTAGAGATTAGCGGGAGTAGCACAGATACGCAGTATTTT
CASSLEISGSSTDTQYF
>TRBJ1-2|13|-|TRBV28|few
TGTGCCAGCAGTTCCGGGGCGAACTATGGCTACACCTTC
CASSSGANYGYTF
>TRBJ2-1|16|TRBD2|TRBV11-3|many
TGTGCCAGCAGCTCGTCGGGACTAGCGGCCCACAATGAGCAGTTCTTC
CASSSSGLAAHNEQFF
>TRBJ1-1|13|-|TRBV12-5|few
TGTGCTAGTGGTTTGCAGGGGATCACTGAAGCTTTCTTT
CASGLQGITEAFF
>TRBJ2-2|16|-|TRBV11-3|-
TGTGCCAGCAGCCGGCTTCGCGGGGCGAACACCGGGGAGCTGTTTTTT
CASSRLRGANTGELFF
>TRBJ1-5|13|TRBD1|TRBV6-8|few
TGTGCCAGCAGCCAGGGGGAAGGGCAGCCCCAGCATTTT
CASSQGEGQPQHF
>TRBJ2-3|16|-|TRBV6-8|few
TGTGCCAGCAGTTACTTACGGGGGGCGGGGACAGATACGCAGTATTTT
CASSYLRGAGTDTQYF
>TRBJ2-2|16|-|TRBV9|-
TGTGCCAGCAGCGTAGCTATGGGAGTTAACACCGGGGAGCTGTTTTTT
CASSVAMGVNTGELFF
>TRBJ2-3|16|TRBD2|TRBV11-3|-
TGTGCCAGCAGCTCTGGTACCGGGAGGGCCACAGATACGCAGTATTTT
CASSSGTGRATDTQYF
>TRBJ2-7|14|TRBD1|TRBV11-3|-
TGTGCCAGCAGCTCGGGACAGGGCTTCTACGAGCAGTACTTC
CASSSGQGFYEQYF
>TRBJ1-5|13|-|TRBV18|-
TGTGCCAGCTCAGGGGACCTCAATCAGCCCCAGCATTTT
CASSGDLNQPQHF
>TRBJ2-7|14|TRBD1|TRBV11-3|few
TGTGCCAGCAGCTCCGGGACAGGGGAGCGGGAGCAGTACTTC
CASSSGTGEREQYF
>TRBJ1-2|13|-|TRBV6-8|few
TGTGCCAGCAGTTGGGCCATGGGGTATGGCTACACCTTC
CASSWAMGYGYTF
>TRBJ1-1|15|TRBD1|TRBV11-3|many
TGTGCCAGCAGCTTAAGGGACAGGGAGAACACTGAAGCTTTCTTT
CASSLRDRENTEAFF
>TRBJ2-1|12|-|TRBV6-8|medium-sized
TGTGCCAGCAGAGGCAGGGACAATGAGCAGTTCTTC
CASRGRDNEQFF
>TRBJ2-7|14|-|TRBV9|many
TGTGCCAGCAGCGTAGACAGCTACTCCTACGAGCAGTACTTC
CASSVDSYSYEQYF
>TRBJ2-7|15|TRBD2|TRBV11-3|many
TGTGCCAGCTCTGATAGCGGGGCCATCTCCTACGAGCAGTACTTC
CASSDSGAISYEQYF
>TRBJ2-1|15|-|TRBV6-1|few
TGTGCCAGCAGTGAAGGGGGTGGCCCCTACAATGAGCAGTTCTTC
CASSEGGGPYNEQFF
>TRBJ2-5|13|-|TRBV10-3|few
TGTGCCATCAGTGAGTCCAGCCAAGAGACCCAGTACTTC
CAISESSQETQYF
>TRBJ2-3|16|TRBD2|TRBV29-1|-
TGCAGCGCCGTCGTGGGGAGCGGGAGCGGCACAGATACGCAGTATTTT
CSAVVGSGSGTDTQYF
>TRBJ2-7|13|-|TRBV19|-
TGTGCCAGTAGTAGTAGCAGGGGTAACGAGCAGTACTTC
CASSSSRGNEQYF
>TRBJ2-7|13|TRBD1|TRBV29-1|-
TGCAGCGCCAAAGGACAGGGGAACTACGAGCAGTACTTC
CSAKGQGNYEQYF
>TRBJ1-1|14|-|TRBV11-3|-
TGTGCCAGCAGCTTAAACAGAGCTAACACTGAAGCTTTCTTT
CASSLNRANTEAFF
>TRBJ2-2|18|TRBD1|TRBV6-8|-
TGTGCCAGCAGTTACTTGGGGGGACAGGCAGCGAACACCGGGGAGCTGTTTTTT
CASSYLGGQAANTGELFF
>TRBJ1-5|16|-|TRBV23-1|few
TGCGCCAGCAGCCAAGACGGCCCCGGGGGTAATCAGCCCCAGCATTTT
CASSQDGPGGNQPQHF
>TRBJ1-5|13|-|TRBV30|-
TGTGCCTGGAGCACTACAGGGAATCAGCCCCAGCATTTT
CAWSTTGNQPQHF
>TRBJ1-3|14|-|TRBV6-8|-
TGTGCCAGCAGTGCAGAGGTCTCTGGAAACACCATATATTTT
CASSAEVSGNTIYF
>TRBJ2-7|12|-|TRBV18|-
TGTGCCAGCTCAATCGAATCCTACGAGCAGTACTTC
CASSIESYEQYF
>TRBJ1-3|13|-|TRBV9|-
TGTGCCAGCAGCGCCAGCTCTGGAAACACCATATATTTT
CASSASSGNTIYF
>TRBJ2-3|14|TRBD1|TRBV28|-
TGTGCCAGCAGTTTACGACAGGGGGCAGATACGCAGTATTTT
CASSLRQGADTQYF
>TRBJ2-7|13|-|TRBV28|few
TGTGCCACCCTCACTAGCCAGTCCTACGAGCAGTACTTC
CATLTSQSYEQYF
>TRBJ2-7|14|-|TRBV19|-
TGTGCCAGTAGTAAGGGAGTCGGACCCTACGAGCAGTACTTC
CASSKGVGPYEQYF
>TRBJ2-7|14|-|TRBV18|-
TGTGCCAGCTCACCACCGGCAGGATCCTACGAGCAGTACTTC
CASSPPAGSYEQYF
>TRBJ2-7|15|TRBD2|TRBV19|-
TGTGCCAGTAGTGTTGGACTAGCGGGCTCCTACGAGCAGTACTTC
CASSVGLAGSYEQYF
>TRBJ2-7|13|TRBD1|TRBV6-8|-
TGTGCCAGCACCGGGACAGGGACCTACGAGCAGTACTTC
CASTGTGTYEQYF
>TRBJ2-6|19|TRBD1|TRBV6-8|-
TGTGCCAGCAGTTACGGGACCGGGACAGGCTTCTCTGGGGCCAACGTCCTGACTTTC
CASSYGTGTGFSGANVLTF